This T cell receptor beta chain is drawn from a study of blood T cell repertoires in COVID-19. The wider study: In each case, the material was cDNA or gDNA derived from T cells, B-cell-depleted T cells, or PBMCs.

Assay: immunoSEQ multiplex PCR; the TCRdb copy retains only in-frame clones and omits some. The sample holds approximately 150,000 clones, over 80% seen once. The TCR sequence derives from a man in his 70s who had been exposed to COVID-19. Input material: PBMCs or T cells enriched from blood (not recorded which).

CDR3 amino acids: CASSQAAAGGADTQYF. CDR3 bases: TGCGCCAGCAGCCAAGCCGCTGCGGGGGGGGCAGATACGCAGTATTTT. The rearrangement uses TRBV4-3 and TRBJ2-3, with 9 bases lining up with TRBD2. Germline CDR1 reads LGHNA; CDR2 reads YSLEER. V lost 1 base to trimming and J lost 4 bases; unmatched junction nucleotides: 6. The CDR3 loop spans 16 amino acids.